Listed below are T cell receptor beta chains from one sample, sequenced in a study of blood T cells in healthy people across ages. TCRdb re-derived calls from the 5' RACE reads in MiXCR, one entry per CDR3 protein. This table holds about 1.1 million distinct CDR3 sequences, less than 45% found once. Sequenced input: blood. The source is a man younger than 35 in good health. CDR3s include the opening cysteine and the closing phenylalanine or tryptophan. The D gene is left open where the match is weak. Size is stated for part of the rows, as once, few or many counts, or as a class when the clone is expanded.

D: -; V: TRBV29-1; size: few; J: TRBJ1-1; DNA: TGCAGCTCCGGGTCCAGCGGCACTGAAGCTTTCTTT; CDR3: CSSGSSGTEAFF
D: -; V: TRBV6-5; size: -; J: TRBJ1-2; DNA: TGTGCCAGCAGTTATAACGTCGGGGGCGAGGACTATGGCTACACCTTC; CDR3: CASSYNVGGEDYGYTF
D: -; V: TRBV30; size: -; J: TRBJ1-2; DNA: TGTGCCTGGACGCCGACAGGAACCCCTTATGGCTACACCTTC; CDR3: CAWTPTGTPYGYTF
D: -; V: TRBV27; size: -; J: TRBJ1-5; DNA: TGTGCCAGCAGTTCAAAGCTTCTTGATCAGCCCCAGCATTTT; CDR3: CASSSKLLDQPQHF
D: -; V: TRBV12-3/TRBV12-4; size: -; J: TRBJ1-2; DNA: TGTGCCAGCGAGTTGGGGGGCGGCTATGGCTACACCTTC; CDR3: CASELGGGYGYTF
D: -; V: TRBV7-3; size: -; J: TRBJ1-2; DNA: TGTGCCAGCACCATTTCCAGGGGAGGTGGCTACACCTTC; CDR3: CASTISRGGGYTF
D: -; V: TRBV21-1; size: few; J: TRBJ1-4; DNA: TGTGCCAGCCCGGGACAGGGTAATGAAAAACTGTTTTTT; CDR3: CASPGQGNEKLFF
D: TRBD1; V: TRBV6-6; size: few; J: TRBJ2-3; DNA: TGTGCCAGCAGACCATACAGGGGAGATACGCAGTATTTT; CDR3: CASRPYRGDTQYF
D: -; V: TRBV2; size: -; J: TRBJ1-2; DNA: TGTGCCATCCCGCCTCCCGTTCGATCCAGCTATGGCAACACCTTC; CDR3: CAIPPPVRSSYGNTF
D: TRBD1; V: TRBV30; size: few; J: TRBJ1-2; DNA: TGTGCCGGGACAGGGACGCGCTACACCTTC; CDR3: CAGTGTRYTF
D: TRBD1; V: TRBV7-9; size: once; J: TRBJ2-7; DNA: TGTGCCAGCAGTTTCACCTCAGGGGGTGGCAATGAGCAGTACTTC; CDR3: CASSFTSGGGNEQYF
D: TRBD2; V: TRBV14; size: -; J: TRBJ2-1; DNA: TGTGCCAGCAGCCAACTAGCGGGGGGGGGGTACAATGAGCAGTTCTTC; CDR3: CASSQLAGGGYNEQFF
D: -; V: TRBV18; size: many; J: TRBJ1-6; DNA: TGTGCCAGCAGTCCCCCCAATTCACCCCTCCACTTT; CDR3: CASSPPNSPLHF
D: -; V: TRBV20-1; size: once; J: TRBJ2-1; DNA: TGCAGTGCTAGAGAGCGGGGAAGGTCTGATGAGCAGTTCTTC; CDR3: CSARERGRSDEQFF
D: -; V: TRBV29-1; size: -; J: TRBJ2-1; DNA: TGCAGCGTTGAAGTCTGTGAGCAGTTCTTC; CDR3: CSVEVCEQFF
D: TRBD1; V: TRBV7-9; size: -; J: TRBJ1-5; DNA: TGTGCCAGCAGCAGACTGAGCGGGACAGTCAACCAGCCCCAGCATTTT; CDR3: CASSRLSGTVNQPQHF
D: -; V: TRBV20-1; size: -; J: TRBJ2-1; DNA: TGCAGTGCCCCAACGGGGGTGGGGGGATATAATGAGCAGTTCTTC; CDR3: CSAPTGVGGYNEQFF
D: -; V: TRBV9; size: many; J: TRBJ1-5; DNA: TGTGCCAGCAGCCCAGCCGGGACGGTTAATCAGCCCCAGCATTTT; CDR3: CASSPAGTVNQPQHF
D: -; V: TRBV7-9; size: -; J: TRBJ2-3; DNA: TGTGCCAGCAGCTTACAGGGGCTGTATTTT; CDR3: CASSLQGLYF
D: -; V: TRBV15; size: -; J: TRBJ2-1; DNA: TGTGCCACCAGCAGAGATCAGTGGTTGCAGTTCTTC; CDR3: CATSRDQWLQFF
D: -; V: TRBV20-1; size: few; J: TRBJ2-3; DNA: TGCAGTGCTAGAGGAACCCGGGCTAGAACATCTGTGGAGCAGTATTTT; CDR3: CSARGTRARTSVEQYF
D: -; V: TRBV10-3; size: few; J: TRBJ1-2; DNA: TGTGCCACCCGGCAGGGACCCAACTATGGCTACACCTTC; CDR3: CATRQGPNYGYTF
D: TRBD1; V: TRBV2; size: -; J: TRBJ2-5; DNA: TGTGCCAGCCTGGGACAGGGGTCGCCCAAAGAGACCCAGTACTTC; CDR3: CASLGQGSPKETQYF
D: -; V: TRBV12-3/TRBV12-4; size: many; J: TRBJ2-6; DNA: TGTGCCAGCAGTTTTGTCCTCTCTGGGGCCAACGTCCTGACTTTC; CDR3: CASSFVLSGANVLTF
D: TRBD2; V: TRBV27; size: -; J: TRBJ2-5; DNA: TGTGCCAGCAGCATTAGGGCTAGCGGGGGAGGCCAGTACTTC; CDR3: CASSIRASGGGQYF
D: -; V: TRBV27; size: few; J: TRBJ1-1; DNA: TGTGCCAGCAGTAGACAGTCCGGTGAAGCTTTCTTT; CDR3: CASSRQSGEAFF
D: -; V: TRBV18; size: -; J: TRBJ2-5; DNA: TGTGCCAGCTCACCACGAGCAGCGGCCAAAGAGACCCAGTACTTC; CDR3: CASSPRAAAKETQYF
D: -; V: TRBV7-2; size: few; J: TRBJ2-5; DNA: TGTGCCAGCAGCATTCTGCAAGAGACCCAGTACTTC; CDR3: CASSILQETQYF
D: TRBD2; V: TRBV6-6; size: few; J: TRBJ2-3; DNA: TGTGCCAGCAGTTACACATCAGCGGGGACGCAGTATTTT; CDR3: CASSYTSAGTQYF
D: -; V: TRBV20-1; size: few; J: TRBJ2-5; DNA: TGCAGTGCTACGACTAGTTGGGCAGAGACCCAGTACTTC; CDR3: CSATTSWAETQYF
D: -; V: TRBV9; size: -; J: TRBJ2-3; DNA: TGTGCCGGCAGCGACCGACAGACTAGCACAGATACGCAGTATTTT; CDR3: CAGSDRQTSTDTQYF
D: -; V: TRBV20-1; size: -; J: TRBJ1-2; DNA: TGCAGTTCCAGGGGAATTTCATCTAACTATGGCTACACCTTC; CDR3: CSSRGISSNYGYTF
D: -; V: TRBV9; size: -; J: TRBJ2-3; DNA: TGTGCCAGCAGCATCCTTGGGGGGGCCAGCACAGATACGCAGTATTTT; CDR3: CASSILGGASTDTQYF
D: -; V: TRBV7-9; size: -; J: TRBJ1-1; DNA: TGTGCCAGCAGCTTAGGTATTAGTGAAGCTTTCTTT; CDR3: CASSLGISEAFF
D: TRBD1; V: TRBV27; size: -; J: TRBJ2-7; DNA: TGTGCCACCCGGGACAGGGTAACCTACGAGCAGTACTTC; CDR3: CATRDRVTYEQYF
D: TRBD2; V: TRBV6-1; size: -; J: TRBJ2-7; DNA: TGTGCCAGCAGTTCCCATCTGCGGGGCGGGGGCTACGAGCAGTACTTC; CDR3: CASSSHLRGGGYEQYF
D: TRBD1; V: TRBV5-1; size: few; J: TRBJ1-2; DNA: TGCGCCAGCACCTCAGGGGGCGCTATGAGCTACACCTTC; CDR3: CASTSGGAMSYTF
D: TRBD1; V: TRBV27; size: -; J: TRBJ1-1; DNA: TGTGCCAGCAGTGCTCTCACAGGGGGACGGGACACTGAAGCTTTCTTT; CDR3: CASSALTGGRDTEAFF
D: -; V: TRBV10-3; size: -; J: TRBJ2-5; DNA: TGTGCCATCAGTCGCCCGGCAGAAGAGACCCAGTACTTC; CDR3: CAISRPAEETQYF
D: TRBD1; V: TRBV19; size: -; J: TRBJ2-7; DNA: TGTGCCAGTAGTATCGGGGCAGGGGGCTACGAGCAGTACTTC; CDR3: CASSIGAGGYEQYF